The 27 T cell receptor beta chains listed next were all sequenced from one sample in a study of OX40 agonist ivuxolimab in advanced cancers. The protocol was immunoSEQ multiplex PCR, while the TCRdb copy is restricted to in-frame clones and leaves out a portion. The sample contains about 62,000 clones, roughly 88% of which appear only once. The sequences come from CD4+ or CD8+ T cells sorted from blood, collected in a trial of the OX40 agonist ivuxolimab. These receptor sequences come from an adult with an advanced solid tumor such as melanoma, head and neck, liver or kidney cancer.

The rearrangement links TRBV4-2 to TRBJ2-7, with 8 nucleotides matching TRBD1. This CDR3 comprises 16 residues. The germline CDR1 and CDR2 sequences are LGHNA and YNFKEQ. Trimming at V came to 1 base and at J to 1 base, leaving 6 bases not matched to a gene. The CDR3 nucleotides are TGTGCCAGCAGCCAAGCTGGGGACAGGTTATCCTACGAGCAGTACTTC. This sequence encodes CASSQAGDRLSYEQYF.

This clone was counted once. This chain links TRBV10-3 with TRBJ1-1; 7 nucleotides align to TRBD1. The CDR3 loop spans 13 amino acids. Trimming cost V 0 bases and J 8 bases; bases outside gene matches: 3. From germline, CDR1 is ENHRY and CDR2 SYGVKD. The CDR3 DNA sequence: TGTGCCATCAGTGAGTCGCTGACAGGGGAAGCTTTCTTT. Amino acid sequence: CAISESLTGEAFF.

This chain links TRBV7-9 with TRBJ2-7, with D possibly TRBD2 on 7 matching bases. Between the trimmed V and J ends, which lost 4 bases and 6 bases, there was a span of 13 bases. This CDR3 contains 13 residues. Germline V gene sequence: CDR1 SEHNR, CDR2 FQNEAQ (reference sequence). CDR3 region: CASSSHREGEQYF. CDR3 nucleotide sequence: TGTGCCAGCAGCTCCCACAGGGAGGGCGAGCAGTACTTC.

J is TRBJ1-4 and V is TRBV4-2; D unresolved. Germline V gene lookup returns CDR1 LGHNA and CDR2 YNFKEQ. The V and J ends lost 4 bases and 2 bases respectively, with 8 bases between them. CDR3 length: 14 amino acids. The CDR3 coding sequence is TGTGCCAGCAGCCTTGGGAGGACTAATGAAAAACTGTTTTTT. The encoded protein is CASSLGRTNEKLFF.

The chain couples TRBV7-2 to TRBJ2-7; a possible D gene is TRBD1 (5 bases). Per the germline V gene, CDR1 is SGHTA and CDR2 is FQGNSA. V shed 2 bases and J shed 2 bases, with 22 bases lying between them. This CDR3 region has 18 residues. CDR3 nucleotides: TGTGCCAGCAGCTTACAATCTGCAGGGAACTTCGCTCCCTACGAGCAGTACTTC. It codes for CASSLQSAGNFAPYEQYF.

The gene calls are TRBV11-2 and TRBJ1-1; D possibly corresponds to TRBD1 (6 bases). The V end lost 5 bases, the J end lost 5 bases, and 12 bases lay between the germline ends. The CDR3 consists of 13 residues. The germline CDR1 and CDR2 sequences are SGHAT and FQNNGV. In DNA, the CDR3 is TGTGCCAGCAGCATTGGGGGCGGGACTGAAGCTTTCTTT. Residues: CASSIGGGTEAFF.

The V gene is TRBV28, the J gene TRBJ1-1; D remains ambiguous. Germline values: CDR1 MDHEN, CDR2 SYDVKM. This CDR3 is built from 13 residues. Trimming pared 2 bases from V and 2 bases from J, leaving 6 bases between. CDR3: CASSLLQNTEAFF. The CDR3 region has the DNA TGTGCCAGCAGTTTACTCCAAAACACTGAAGCTTTCTTT.

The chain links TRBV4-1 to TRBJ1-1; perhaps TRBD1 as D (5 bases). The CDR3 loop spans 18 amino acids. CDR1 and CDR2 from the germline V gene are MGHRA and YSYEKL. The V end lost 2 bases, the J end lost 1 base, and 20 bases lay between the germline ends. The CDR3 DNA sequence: TGCGCCAGCAGCCAAACCCCGGTCGCCGTTCAGGGGAACACTGAAGCTTTCTTT. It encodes CASSQTPVAVQGNTEAFF.

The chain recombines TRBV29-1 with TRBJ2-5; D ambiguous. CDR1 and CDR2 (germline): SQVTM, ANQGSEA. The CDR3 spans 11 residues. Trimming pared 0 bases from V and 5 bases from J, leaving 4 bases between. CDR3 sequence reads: CSVEDVETQYF. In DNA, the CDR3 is TGCAGCGTTGAAGACGTGGAGACCCAGTACTTC.

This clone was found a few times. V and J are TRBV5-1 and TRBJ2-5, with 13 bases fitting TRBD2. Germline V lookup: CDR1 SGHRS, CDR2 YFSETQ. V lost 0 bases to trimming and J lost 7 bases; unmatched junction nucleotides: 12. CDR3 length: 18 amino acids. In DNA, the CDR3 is TGCGCCAGCAGCTTGGAGGCCGGACTAGCGGGGGTATTAGGGACCCAGTACTTC. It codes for CASSLEAGLAGVLGTQYF.

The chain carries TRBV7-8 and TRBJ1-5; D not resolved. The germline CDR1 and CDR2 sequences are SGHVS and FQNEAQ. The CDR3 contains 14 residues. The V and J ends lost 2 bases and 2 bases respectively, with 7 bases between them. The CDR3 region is CASSLYGGNQPQHF. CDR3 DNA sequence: TGTGCCAGCAGCTTATATGGGGGCAATCAGCCCCAGCATTTT. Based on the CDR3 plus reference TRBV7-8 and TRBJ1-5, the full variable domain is GAGVSQSPRYKVAKRGQDVALRCDPISGHVSLFWYQQALGQGPEFLTYFQNEAQLDKSGLPSDRFFAERPEGSVSTLKIQRTQQEDSAVYLCASSLYGGNQPQHFGDGTRLSIL.

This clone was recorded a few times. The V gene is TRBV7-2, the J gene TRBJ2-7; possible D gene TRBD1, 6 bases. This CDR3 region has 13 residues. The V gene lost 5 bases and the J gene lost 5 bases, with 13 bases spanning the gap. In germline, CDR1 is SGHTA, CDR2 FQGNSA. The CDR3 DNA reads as TGTGCCAGCAGCAACCTCAGGGGCCACGAGCAGTACTTC. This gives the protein CASSNLRGHEQYF.

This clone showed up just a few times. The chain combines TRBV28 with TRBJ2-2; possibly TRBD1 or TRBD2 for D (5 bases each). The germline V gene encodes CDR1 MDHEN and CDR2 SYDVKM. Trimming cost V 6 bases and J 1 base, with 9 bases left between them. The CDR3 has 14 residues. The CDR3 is CASRPGRNTGELFF. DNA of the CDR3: TGTGCCAGCAGACCGGGACGGAACACCGGGGAGCTGTTTTTT.

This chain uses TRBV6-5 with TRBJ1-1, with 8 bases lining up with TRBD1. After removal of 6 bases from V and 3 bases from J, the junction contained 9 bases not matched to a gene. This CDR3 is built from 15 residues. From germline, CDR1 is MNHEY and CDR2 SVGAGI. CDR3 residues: CASRFRGLSDTEAFF. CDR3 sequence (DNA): TGTGCCAGCAGGTTCAGGGGGCTTTCAGACACTGAAGCTTTCTTT.

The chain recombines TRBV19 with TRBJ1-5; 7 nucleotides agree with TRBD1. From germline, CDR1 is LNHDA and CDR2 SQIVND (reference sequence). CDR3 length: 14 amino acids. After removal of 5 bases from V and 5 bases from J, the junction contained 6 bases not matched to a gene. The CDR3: CASSDGTAYQPQHF. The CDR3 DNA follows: TGTGCCAGTAGTGATGGGACAGCCTATCAGCCCCAGCATTTT. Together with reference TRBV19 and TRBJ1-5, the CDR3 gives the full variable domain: DGGITQSPKYLFRKEGQNVTLSCEQNLNHDAMYWYRQDPGQGLRLIYYSQIVNDFQKGDIAEGYSVSREKKESFPLTVTSAQKNPTAFYLCASSDGTAYQPQHFGDGTRLSIL.

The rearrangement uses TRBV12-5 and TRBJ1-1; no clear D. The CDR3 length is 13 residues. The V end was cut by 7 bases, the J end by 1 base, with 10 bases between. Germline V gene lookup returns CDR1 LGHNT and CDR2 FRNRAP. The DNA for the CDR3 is TGTGCTAGTGCCTTGAAATGGAACACTGAAGCTTTCTTT. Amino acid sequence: CASALKWNTEAFF.

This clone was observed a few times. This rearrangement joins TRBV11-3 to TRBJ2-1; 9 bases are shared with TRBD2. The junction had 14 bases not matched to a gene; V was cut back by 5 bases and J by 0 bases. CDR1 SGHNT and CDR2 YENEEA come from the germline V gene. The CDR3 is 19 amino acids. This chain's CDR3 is CASSPGWLAGLSSYNEQFF. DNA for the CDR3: TGTGCCAGCAGCCCGGGGTGGCTAGCGGGATTGAGCTCCTACAATGAGCAGTTCTTC. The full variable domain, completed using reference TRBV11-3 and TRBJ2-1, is EAGVVQSPRYKIIEKKQPVAFWCNPISGHNTLYWYLQNLGQGPELLIRYENEEAVDDSQLPKDRFSAERLKGVDSTLKIQPAELGDSAVYLCASSPGWLAGLSSYNEQFFGPGTRLTVL.

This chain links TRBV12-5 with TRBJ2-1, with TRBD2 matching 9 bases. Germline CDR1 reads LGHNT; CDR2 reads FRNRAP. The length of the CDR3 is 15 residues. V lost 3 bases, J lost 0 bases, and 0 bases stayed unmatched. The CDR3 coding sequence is TGTGCTAGTGGTTTTAGCGGGAGCTCCTACAATGAGCAGTTCTTC. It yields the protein CASGFSGSSYNEQFF. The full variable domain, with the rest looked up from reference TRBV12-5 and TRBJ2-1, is DARVTQTPRHKVTEMGQEVTMRCQPILGHNTVFWYRQTMMQGLELLAYFRNRAPLDDSGMPKDRFSAEMPDATLATLKIQPSEPRDSAVYFCASGFSGSSYNEQFFGPGTRLTVL.

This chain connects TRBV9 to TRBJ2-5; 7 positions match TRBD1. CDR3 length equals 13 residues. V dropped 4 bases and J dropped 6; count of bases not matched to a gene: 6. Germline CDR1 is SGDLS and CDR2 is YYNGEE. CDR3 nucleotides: TGTGCCAGCAGCATCCGGGACAGTCAGACCCAGTACTTC. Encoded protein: CASSIRDSQTQYF.

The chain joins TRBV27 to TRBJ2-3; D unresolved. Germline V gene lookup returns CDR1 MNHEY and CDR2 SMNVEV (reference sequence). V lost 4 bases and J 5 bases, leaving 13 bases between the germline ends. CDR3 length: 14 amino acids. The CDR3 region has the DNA TGTGCCAGCAGTTACGTACTTGGGGTAGATACGCAGTATTTT. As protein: CASSYVLGVDTQYF.

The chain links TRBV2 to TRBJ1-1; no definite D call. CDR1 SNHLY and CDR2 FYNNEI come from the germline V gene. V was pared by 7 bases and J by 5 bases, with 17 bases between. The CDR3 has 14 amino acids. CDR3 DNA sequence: TGTGCCAGCACCCCGATGGTGTCAGCGACTGAAGCTTTCTTT. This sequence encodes CASTPMVSATEAFF.

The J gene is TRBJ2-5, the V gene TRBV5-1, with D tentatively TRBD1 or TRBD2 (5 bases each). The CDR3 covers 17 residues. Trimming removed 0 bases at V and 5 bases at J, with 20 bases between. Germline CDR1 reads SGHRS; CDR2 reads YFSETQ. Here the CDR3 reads CASSLGGTTRPPETQYF. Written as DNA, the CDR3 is TGCGCCAGCAGCTTGGGTGGGACCACCAGGCCACCGGAGACCCAGTACTTC.

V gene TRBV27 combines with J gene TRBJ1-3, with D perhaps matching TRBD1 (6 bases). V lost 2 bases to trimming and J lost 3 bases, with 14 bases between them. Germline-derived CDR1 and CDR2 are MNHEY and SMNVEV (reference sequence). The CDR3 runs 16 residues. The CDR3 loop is CASSLRGGSGGNTIYF. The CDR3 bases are TGTGCCAGCAGTTTAAGAGGGGGTTCCGGTGGAAACACCATATATTTT.

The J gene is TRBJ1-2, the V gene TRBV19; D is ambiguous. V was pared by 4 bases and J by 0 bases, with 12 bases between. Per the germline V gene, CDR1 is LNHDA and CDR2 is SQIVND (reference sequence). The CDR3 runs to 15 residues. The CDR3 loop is CASSSGGLANYGYTF. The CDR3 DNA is TGTGCCAGTAGTAGTGGCGGCCTAGCTAACTATGGCTACACCTTC.

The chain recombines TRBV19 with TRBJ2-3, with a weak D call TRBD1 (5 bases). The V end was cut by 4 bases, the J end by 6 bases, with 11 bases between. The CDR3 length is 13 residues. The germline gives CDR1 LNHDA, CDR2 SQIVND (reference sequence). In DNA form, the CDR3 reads TGTGCCAGTAGTACTCAAGGGGTGGATACGCAGTATTTT. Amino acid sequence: CASSTQGVDTQYF.

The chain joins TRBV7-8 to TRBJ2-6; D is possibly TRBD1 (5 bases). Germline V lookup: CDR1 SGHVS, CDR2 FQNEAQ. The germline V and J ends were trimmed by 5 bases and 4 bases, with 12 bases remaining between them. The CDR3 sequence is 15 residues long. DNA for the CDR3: TGTGCCAGCAGCAAACCAGGGTCCGGGGCCAACGTCCTGACTTTC. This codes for CASSKPGSGANVLTF.

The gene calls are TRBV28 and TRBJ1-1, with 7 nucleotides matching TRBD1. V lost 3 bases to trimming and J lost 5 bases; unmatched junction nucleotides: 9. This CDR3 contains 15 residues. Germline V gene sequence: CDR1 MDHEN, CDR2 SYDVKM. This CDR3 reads CASSFRGRGATEAFF. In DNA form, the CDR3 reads TGTGCCAGCAGTTTCAGGGGCAGGGGGGCAACTGAAGCTTTCTTT. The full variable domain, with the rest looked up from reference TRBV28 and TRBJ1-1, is DVKVTQSSRYLVKRTGEKVFLECVQDMDHENMFWYRQDPGLGLRLIYFSYDVKMKEKGDIPEGYSVSREKKERFSLILESASTNQTSMYLCASSFRGRGATEAFFGQGTRLTVV.